Listed below are T cell receptor beta chains from one sample, sequenced in a study of beta chain features in type 1 diabetes. Libraries were prepared by immunoSEQ multiplex PCR; TCRdb keeps only in-frame clonotypes and omits some of them. This sample has some 150,000 clones, with nearly 50% found just once. The sequenced sample was Tregs from blood. The receptors stem from a man aged 18 to 30 in good health. CDR3s leave out the opening cysteine and the closing phenylalanine or tryptophan.

cdr3_aa: ASRPVLQETQY; j_call: TRBJ2-5; v_call: TRBV5-4
cdr3_aa: ASSVTSWNEQF; j_call: TRBJ2-1; v_call: TRBV9
cdr3_aa: ATSRDRAQGGQPQH; j_call: TRBJ1-5; v_call: TRBV15
cdr3_aa: AGSQGIGSNQPQH; j_call: TRBJ1-5; v_call: TRBV6-1
cdr3_aa: ASSPSETQY; j_call: TRBJ2-5; v_call: TRBV18
cdr3_aa: ASSRLTGNTEAF; j_call: TRBJ1-1; v_call: TRBV6-5
cdr3_aa: ASSLLATDTQY; j_call: TRBJ2-3; v_call: TRBV28
cdr3_aa: ASSYGQTNYGYT; j_call: TRBJ1-2; v_call: TRBV6-6
cdr3_aa: SAAGTSGRRAYNEQF; j_call: TRBJ2-1; v_call: TRBV29-1
cdr3_aa: ASSLRTDSNQPQH; j_call: TRBJ1-5; v_call: TRBV19
cdr3_aa: ASRIPRLTYEQY; j_call: TRBJ2-7; v_call: TRBV28
cdr3_aa: ATQGQGSDEQY; j_call: TRBJ2-7; v_call: TRBV19
cdr3_aa: ASSLPIARLAGSNEQF; j_call: TRBJ2-1; v_call: TRBV13
cdr3_aa: ASSQGEVTQY; j_call: TRBJ2-3; v_call: TRBV18
cdr3_aa: ASSAQQGHSYEQY; j_call: NA; v_call: TRBV7-2
cdr3_aa: AISRDRQETQY; j_call: TRBJ2-5; v_call: TRBV10-3
cdr3_aa: ASSRGLGQGYQPQH; j_call: TRBJ1-5; v_call: TRBV19
cdr3_aa: ASILSPGALNTEAF; j_call: TRBJ1-1; v_call: TRBV27
cdr3_aa: ASSNHLVLNEKLF; j_call: TRBJ1-4; v_call: TRBV28
cdr3_aa: ASSLERLRDRAADTQY; j_call: TRBJ2-3; v_call: TRBV7-9
cdr3_aa: ASRQQGYNEQF; j_call: TRBJ2-1; v_call: TRBV11-2
cdr3_aa: ASSLGGPTYEQY; j_call: TRBJ2-7; v_call: TRBV5-4
cdr3_aa: AISRTSGSGEDTQY; j_call: TRBJ2-3; v_call: TRBV10-3
cdr3_aa: ASSQVTGGTDTQY; j_call: TRBJ2-3; v_call: TRBV14
cdr3_aa: ASSFGQYGYT; j_call: TRBJ1-2; v_call: TRBV19
cdr3_aa: ASSEETGRAF; j_call: TRBJ1-1; v_call: TRBV5-1
cdr3_aa: ASSEGGLYYGYT; j_call: TRBJ1-2; v_call: TRBV2
cdr3_aa: ASSQEGAGAGATQY; j_call: TRBJ2-5; v_call: TRBV4-3
cdr3_aa: ASSRVALGAYEQY; j_call: NA; v_call: TRBV2
cdr3_aa: ASPDRLAAKGY; j_call: TRBJ2-7; v_call: TRBV19
cdr3_aa: ASSPTGPGGTEAF; j_call: TRBJ1-1; v_call: TRBV5-4
cdr3_aa: ASSDRTGQETQY; j_call: TRBJ2-5; v_call: TRBV5-4
cdr3_aa: ASHTDTQY; j_call: TRBJ2-3; v_call: TRBV7-2
cdr3_aa: AIRDRWDTEAF; j_call: TRBJ1-1; v_call: TRBV10-3
cdr3_aa: ASSLEALAGRNEQF; j_call: TRBJ2-1; v_call: TRBV5-1
cdr3_aa: ASSLLAVSYEQY; j_call: TRBJ2-7; v_call: TRBV7-2
cdr3_aa: ASSLAAGGTKNTIY; j_call: TRBJ1-3; v_call: TRBV7-9
cdr3_aa: ASSLEGIRIRAF; j_call: TRBJ1-1; v_call: TRBV7-8
cdr3_aa: AISAQGDTEAF; j_call: TRBJ1-1; v_call: TRBV10-3
cdr3_aa: ASSYQTGNTEAF; j_call: TRBJ1-1; v_call: TRBV10-3
cdr3_aa: ACKSGNTIY; j_call: TRBJ1-3; v_call: TRBV30
cdr3_aa: ASSAIPETQY; j_call: TRBJ2-5; v_call: TRBV18
cdr3_aa: AWSVLSEQY; j_call: TRBJ2-7; v_call: TRBV30
cdr3_aa: ASGLVLGRALNTEAF; j_call: TRBJ1-1; v_call: TRBV12-5
cdr3_aa: ASSLLTGSNEQF; j_call: TRBJ2-1; v_call: TRBV7-2
cdr3_aa: ASSVAGAGYEQY; j_call: TRBJ2-7; v_call: TRBV9
cdr3_aa: ASSPRKAGVQETQY; j_call: TRBJ2-5; v_call: TRBV7-2
cdr3_aa: AITDRAGQPQH; j_call: TRBJ1-5; v_call: TRBV10-3
cdr3_aa: ASSPFKAGAKNIQY; j_call: TRBJ2-4; v_call: TRBV7-9
cdr3_aa: ASSQAQGYGNTIY; j_call: TRBJ1-3; v_call: TRBV27
cdr3_aa: ASSPLGQPNEELF; j_call: TRBJ1-4; v_call: TRBV7-6
cdr3_aa: ASIPAGKYEQY; j_call: TRBJ2-7; v_call: TRBV6-5
cdr3_aa: ASTGGGLQYYGGANVLT; j_call: TRBJ2-6; v_call: TRBV19
cdr3_aa: ASSPRQGQETQY; j_call: TRBJ2-5; v_call: TRBV9